The T cell receptor beta chain under discussion was sequenced for a study of Graves' ophthalmopathy and Graves' hyperthyroidism. Study-level points and caveats: Blood was where most expanded thyroid clonotypes above 0.001 frequency also turned up.

The TCR beta CDR3 regions underwent amplification from RNA transcripts. HTBI primers served in a first-round RT-PCR, which a second-round multiplex PCR followed. TCRdb called the multiplex PCR reads again in MiXCR, with one record for every CDR3 protein. This table holds approximately 160,000 distinct CDR3 sequences, 30% to 45% found once. Ten or more counts support this clonotype. The antigen remains undetermined. The receptor's source is a woman between 40 and 50 years old with Graves' ophthalmopathy. The sample comprised peripheral blood.

The DNA for the CDR3 is TGTGCCAGCAGTTACGACAGGAGCAATCAGCCCCAGCATTTT. Translated, it gives CASSYDRSNQPQHF. The chain recombines TRBV6-2 or TRBV6-3 with TRBJ1-5; D possibly corresponds to TRBD1 (6 bases). Germline values: CDR1 MNHEY, CDR2 SVGEGT. The CDR3 consists of 14 residues. With 2 bases removed from V and 1 base from J, the gap between germline ends came to 6 bases.